This paragraph covers one T cell receptor (beta chain) sequence. Its antigen is as yet unknown. This sample stems from a study of cytomegalovirus exposure and HLA in healthy donors. Overall study results and limits: Subsequent analysis of the approximately 110 validation repertoires found a tendency for first-cohort TCR clusters to co-occur. Researchers reported that a few CMV-associated chains were confirmed in vitro as CMV antigen-specific.

The protocol was immunoSEQ multiplex PCR, while the TCRdb copy is restricted to in-frame clones and leaves out a portion. The table has 150,000 to 200,000 clones, around nine tenths seen once. Sequencing used PBMCs. The TCR originated in a man aged 25 to 40 in good health and CMV-seropositive.

The CDR3 sequence is CASSLGGQETQYF. CDR3 nucleotide sequence: TGTGCCAGCAGCTTAGGAGGGCAAGAGACCCAGTACTTC. V and J are TRBV7-6 and TRBJ2-5, with D tentatively TRBD2 (5 bases). Germline V gene lookup returns CDR1 SGHVS and CDR2 FNYEAQ. V lost 1 base and J lost 2, with 5 bases in between. This CDR3 is 13 amino acids long.